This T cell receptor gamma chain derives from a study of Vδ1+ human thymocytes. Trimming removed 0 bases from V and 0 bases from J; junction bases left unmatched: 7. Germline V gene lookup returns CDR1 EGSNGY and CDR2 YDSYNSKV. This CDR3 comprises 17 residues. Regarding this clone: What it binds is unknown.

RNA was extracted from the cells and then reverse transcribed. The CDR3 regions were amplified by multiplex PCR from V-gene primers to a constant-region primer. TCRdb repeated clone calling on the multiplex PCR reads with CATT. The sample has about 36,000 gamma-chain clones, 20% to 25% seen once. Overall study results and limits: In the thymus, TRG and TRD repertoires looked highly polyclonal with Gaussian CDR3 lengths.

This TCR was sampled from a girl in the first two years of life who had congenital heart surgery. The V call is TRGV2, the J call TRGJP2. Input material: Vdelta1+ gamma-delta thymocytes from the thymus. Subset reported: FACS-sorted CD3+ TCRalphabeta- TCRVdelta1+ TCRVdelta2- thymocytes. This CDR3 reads CATWDGHRDSSDWIKTF. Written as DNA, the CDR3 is TGTGCCACCTGGGACGGGCACCGAGATAGTAGTGATTGGATCAAGACGTTT.